This T cell receptor (beta chain) came from a study of siplizumab effects on memory and regulatory T cells. Trimming removed 0 bases at V and 10 bases at J, with 14 bases between. Per germline, CDR1 SGHRS and CDR2 YFSETQ. This CDR3 region has 15 residues. The data were produced by immunoSEQ multiplex PCR, yet TCRdb's version contains in-frame clones alone and is incomplete. This table has about 110,000 clones, 92% appearing once. Input material: Tregs sorted from blood. The origin of this receptor is a human donor in good health. This chain links TRBV5-1 with TRBJ1-6; maybe TRBD1 (6 bases). The CDR3 DNA reads as TGCGCCAGCAGCTTGGTTGCAGGGGTAAAATCACCCCTCCACTTT. This codes for CASSLVAGVKSPLHF.